Given below is one T cell receptor (beta chain) in context. Its antigen is currently unknown. PCR amplification relied on 60 Vbeta primers (plus 13 Jbeta primers). Method: immunoSEQ multiplex PCR; TCRdb's copy keeps in-frame clones and lacks some. The data contain approximately 290,000 clones, roughly 80% of them seen just once; the ten biggest clones take up over 0.3%. The data are from a study of cytomegalovirus exposure and HLA in healthy donors. Study-wide findings and caveats: Segments of the TCR beta V type were, in most cases, productive about 87% or about 30% of the time in an earlier analysis.

V shed 8 bases, J shed 2 bases, and the junction held 11 bases outside the gene matches. Germline V gene lookup returns CDR1 GTSNPN and CDR2 SVGIG (reference sequence). This CDR3 comprises 14 residues. J is TRBJ2-7 and V is TRBV30; TRBD1 matches at 8 bases. The TCR comes from a girl aged 2-10 years in good health and CMV-seronegative. The sample comprised PBMCs. CDR3 region: CAGIRDRRAYEQYF. The CDR3 region has the DNA TGTGCCGGGATCCGGGACAGGCGAGCCTACGAGCAGTACTTC.